A single T cell receptor beta chain is shown here with its context. Its antigen is undetermined. These data are taken from a study of T cell responses to AZD1222 COVID-19 vaccine. Findings of the study overall: Per reports, nearly half of all spike-specific TCRs target regions that are unmutated in variants. The peak T cell response came first, and repertoires were sampled only after it. Donors skewed white British and female; clonal diversity was possibly underestimated. Baseline antibody screening turned up just a handful of seropositive AZD1222 recipients.

TCRdb keeps only in-frame clones here, not all; method: immunoSEQ multiplex PCR. In the table there are around 130,000 clones, around nine tenths of which are singletons. The germline gives CDR1 MGHRA, CDR2 YSYEKL. The CDR3 covers 14 residues. Deletions cut 1 base from V and 6 bases from J, with 10 bases between. The chain is built from TRBV4-1 and TRBJ1-5; no definite D call. Sequenced here: peripheral blood, sampled 28 days after the second dose of the MenACWY control vaccine. The clonotype comes from an adult who received the MenACWY meningococcal vaccine as a control. Written as DNA, the CDR3 is TGCGCCAGCAGCCAAGGGTCTGAGTCTCAGCCCCAGCATTTT. Translation gives CASSQGSESQPQHF.